These 22 T cell receptor beta chains share one sample of origin, sequenced in a study of shared clonotypes between healthy human individuals. TCRdb's copy holds only in-frame clones and misses some; the assay was immunoSEQ multiplex PCR. The sample carries hundreds of thousands of clones, roughly 92% recorded once. Naive CD8 isolation took CD45RO-negative cells positively selected for CCR7 and excluded terminally differentiated effector memory CD45RA+ cells. The sequencing sample was made of naive CD8+ T cells sorted from blood. The origin of the receptors is a man younger than 45 in good health.

V is TRBV2 and J is TRBJ2-1; D remains ambiguous. Germline loops: CDR1 SNHLY, CDR2 FYNNEI. V was clipped by 4 bases and J by 7 bases, with 8 bases between them. This CDR3 is 12 amino acids long. The CDR3 DNA sequence: TGTGCCAGCAGTGCTCTAGAAAATGAGCAGTTCTTC. Translating gives CASSALENEQFF. Supplemented by reference TRBV2 and TRBJ2-1, the full variable domain reads EPEVTQTPSHQVTQMGQEVILRCVPISNHLYFYWYRQILGQKVEFLVSFYNNEISEKSEIFDDQFSVERPDGSNFTLKIRSTKLEDSAMYFCASSALENEQFFGPGTRLTVL.

Only one count was recorded for this clone. The chain combines TRBV28 with TRBJ2-7, with D possibly TRBD2 on 5 matching bases. The CDR3 covers 15 residues. Germline loops: CDR1 MDHEN, CDR2 SYDVKM. V was cut by 3 bases and J by 4 bases, with 16 bases left in between. The CDR3 loop is CASSFNLAGGYEQYF. CDR3 nucleotide sequence: TGTGCCAGCAGTTTTAACCTAGCCGGTGGGTACGAGCAGTACTTC.

The V gene is TRBV2, the J gene TRBJ2-2; 12 bases line up with TRBD2. The length of the CDR3 is 15 residues. With 6 bases clipped from V and 4 bases from J, the junction kept 3 bases outside the gene matches. The germline V gene has CDR1 SNHLY and CDR2 FYNNEI. The CDR3 loop is CASRTSGSGTGELFF. For the CDR3, the DNA is TGTGCCAGCAGGACTAGCGGGAGTGGCACCGGGGAGCTGTTTTTT.

This CDR3 reads CSGSGQGSYGYTF. The CDR3 DNA follows: TGCAGCGGTTCGGGACAGGGGAGCTATGGCTACACCTTC. This chain connects TRBV29-1 to TRBJ1-2, with 10 bases that match TRBD1. Germline assignment: CDR1 SQVTM and CDR2 ANQGSEA. Trimming removed 7 bases from V and 4 bases from J; junction bases left unmatched: 6. The CDR3 sequence is 13 residues long.

The chain joins TRBV5-7 to TRBJ2-1; no clear D gene. TRBV5-7 is marked as an open reading frame, function uncertain. There are 15 residues in the CDR3. Trimming stripped 0 bases from V and 1 base from J, with 8 bases between. The CDR3 loop reads CASSLGTESYNEQFF. The CDR3 DNA is TGTGCCAGCAGCTTGGGAACGGAGTCCTACAATGAGCAGTTCTTC.

The chain couples TRBV25-1 to TRBJ2-1; 8 nucleotides line up with TRBD2. V shed 3 bases and J 10 bases; nucleotides not matched to a gene: 20. The CDR3 loop spans 18 amino acids. The germline V gene has CDR1 MGHDK and CDR2 SYGVNS. The CDR3 here is CASSDLITSGASKQEQFF. CDR3 DNA: TGTGCCAGCAGTGACCTGATCACTAGCGGAGCCTCCAAGCAGGAGCAGTTCTTC.

The genes are TRBV10-3 and TRBJ2-6; the D gene is possibly TRBD2 (6 bases). The CDR3 consists of 17 residues. V lost 1 base to trimming and J lost 0 bases, with 10 bases between them. Germline V lookup: CDR1 ENHRY, CDR2 SYGVKD. The CDR3 reads CAISELAEPSGANVLTF. CDR3 nucleotides: TGTGCCATCAGTGAGTTAGCGGAACCCTCTGGGGCCAACGTCCTGACTTTC.

The chain is built from TRBV4-2 and TRBJ2-7, with D hard to call. Germline CDR1 LGHNA, CDR2 YNFKEQ. The CDR3 is made up of 13 amino acids. Trimming shortened V by 1 base and J by 2 bases, and 6 bases separated the two germline ends. CDR3 sequence (DNA): TGTGCCAGCAGCCAAGTAGAAACCTACGAGCAGTACTTC. Protein sequence: CASSQVETYEQYF.

This clone was detected once. Within the sample, other DNA sequences also encode this same CDR3. This chain links TRBV4-1 with TRBJ1-5; TRBD1 is a possible D gene (5 bases). The ends were cut back, 2 bases at V and 4 bases at J, with 9 bases in the middle. The germline gives CDR1 MGHRA, CDR2 YSYEKL. CDR3 length: 14 amino acids. CDR3 nucleotide sequence: TGCGCCAGCAGCCAACAAGGGGAAAATCAGCCCCAGCATTTT. This gives the protein CASSQQGENQPQHF.

The chain carries TRBV7-9 and TRBJ2-1; 8 positions agree with TRBD2. V was pared by 1 base and J by 3 bases, with 2 bases of the junction left unmatched. This CDR3 has 15 amino acids. CDR1 SEHNR and CDR2 FQNEAQ come from the germline V gene (reference sequence). The CDR3 region has the DNA TGTGCCAGCAGCTTAGTAGCGGGGAACTACAATGAGCAGTTCTTC. It codes for CASSLVAGNYNEQFF.

The chain has TRBV28 and TRBJ2-3; 11 nucleotides align to TRBD2. This CDR3 has 16 residues. V was pared by 7 bases and J by 5 bases, with 11 bases of the junction left unmatched. CDR1 MDHEN and CDR2 SYDVKM come from the germline V gene. This chain's CDR3 is CASMSSSGRFLDTQYF. Here the CDR3 DNA reads TGTGCCAGCATGTCATCTAGCGGGAGGTTCTTAGATACGCAGTATTTT.

V is TRBV6-5 and J is TRBJ1-2, with 7 bases aligning to TRBD1. There are 13 residues in the CDR3. Germline CDR1 is MNHEY and CDR2 is SVGAGI. Trimming removed 5 bases from V and 5 bases from J; junction bases left unmatched: 5. CDR3 in amino acids: CASSHRDRYGYTF. In DNA, the CDR3 is TGTGCCAGCAGTCACCGGGACAGATATGGCTACACCTTC.

The V gene is TRBV10-3, the J gene TRBJ2-3; possible D gene TRBD2, 6 bases. V shed 6 bases and J shed 5 bases, with 15 bases lying between them. This CDR3 comprises 14 residues. Germline lookup yields CDR1 ENHRY and CDR2 SYGVKD. Written as DNA, the CDR3 is TGTGCCATCAGGTCTCGGGAGCGGAAAGATACGCAGTATTTT. Translating gives CAIRSRERKDTQYF.

This clone was observed a handful of times. Different DNA sequences within this sample yield the same CDR3. The rearrangement joins TRBV7-9 to TRBJ2-2; a possible D gene is TRBD1 (6 bases). Trimming took 4 bases from V and 1 from J, leaving 13 bases between them. Per germline, CDR1 SEHNR and CDR2 FQNEAQ (reference sequence). This CDR3 has 16 residues. CDR3: CASSSTGLGNTGELFF. The CDR3 nucleotides are TGTGCCAGCAGCTCAACAGGGTTGGGGAACACCGGGGAGCTGTTTTTT.

The rearrangement uses TRBV5-1 and TRBJ1-1; D is unresolved. Between the trimmed V and J ends, which lost 0 bases and 3 bases, there was a span of 18 bases. The CDR3 has 17 amino acids. Germline V gene sequence: CDR1 SGHRS, CDR2 YFSETQ. CDR3 nucleotide sequence: TGCGCCAGCAGCTTGGTGGGAGTGTCATCCTTCGACACTGAAGCTTTCTTT. Encoded protein: CASSLVGVSSFDTEAFF.

The chain joins TRBV29-1 to TRBJ1-1; D gene ambiguous. The CDR3 consists of 12 residues. Germline lookup yields CDR1 SQVTM and CDR2 ANQGSEA. Trimming removed 7 bases from V and 4 bases from J, with 13 bases in between. CDR3 DNA sequence: TGCAGCGGCCGCGCCGGGATCACTGAAGCTTTCTTT. As protein: CSGRAGITEAFF. Combining the CDR3 with reference TRBV29-1 and TRBJ1-1 gives the whole variable domain SAVISQKPSRDICQRGTSLTIQCQVDSQVTMMFWYRQQPGQSLTLIATANQGSEATYESGFVIDKFPISRPNLTFSTLTVSNMSPEDSSIYLCSGRAGITEAFFGQGTRLTVV.

The chain links TRBV7-9 to TRBJ2-7; D may be TRBD2 (6 bases). CDR1 SEHNR and CDR2 FQNEAQ come from the germline V gene (reference sequence). The CDR3 consists of 15 residues. The V gene lost 2 bases and the J gene lost 0 bases, with 11 bases spanning the gap. The CDR3 DNA follows: TGTGCCAGCAGCTTACGGAGGGAGAGCTCCTACGAGCAGTACTTC. Translation gives CASSLRRESSYEQYF.

V usage is TRBV4-1 and J usage is TRBJ1-1; D is undetermined. The V gene lost 7 bases and the J gene lost 1 base, with 13 bases spanning the gap. The CDR3 is made up of 14 amino acids. Germline V lookup: CDR1 MGHRA, CDR2 YSYEKL. CDR3: CASTPGHGNTEAFF. Here the CDR3 DNA reads TGCGCCAGCACCCCAGGCCACGGGAACACTGAAGCTTTCTTT.

The chain combines TRBV28 with TRBJ1-5, with 8 bases that match TRBD1. The CDR3 is 14 amino acids. V was clipped by 6 bases and J by 5 bases; unmatched bases: 6. The germline CDR1 and CDR2 sequences are MDHEN and SYDVKM. CDR3 DNA: TGTGCCAGCAGCCAAGGACAGGGATATCAGCCCCAGCATTTT. Translation: CASSQGQGYQPQHF. Full variable domain (rest looked up from reference TRBV28 and TRBJ1-5): DVKVTQSSRYLVKRTGEKVFLECVQDMDHENMFWYRQDPGLGLRLIYFSYDVKMKEKGDIPEGYSVSREKKERFSLILESASTNQTSMYLCASSQGQGYQPQHFGDGTRLSIL.

The chain has TRBV6-6 and TRBJ2-5; TRBD2 is a possible D gene (7 bases). V gave up 6 bases and J gave up 5 bases, with 13 bases separating them. There are 13 residues in the CDR3. Germline assignment: CDR1 MNHNY and CDR2 SVGAGI (reference sequence). DNA for the CDR3: TGTGCCAGCAGCACACAGGGAGGGGAGACCCAGTACTTC. Translating it yields CASSTQGGETQYF.

The gene calls are TRBV5-5 and TRBJ2-7; unclear D gene. Trimming stripped 2 bases from V and 7 bases from J, with 10 bases between. The CDR3 is 12 amino acids. Looked up from germline, CDR1 is SGHKS and CDR2 is YYEKEE (reference sequence). CDR3 residues: CASSFGLREQYF. In DNA form, the CDR3 reads TGTGCCAGCAGCTTTGGCTTGCGGGAGCAGTACTTC.

V and J are TRBV6-5 and TRBJ2-5; D gene ambiguous. This CDR3 has 13 residues. The V gene's germline CDR1 is MNHEY and CDR2 SVGAGI. The V end lost 2 bases, the J end lost 3 bases, and 7 bases lay between the germline ends. The CDR3 DNA reads TGTGCCAGCAGTTACGTCAGCGAAGAGACCCAGTACTTC. As protein: CASSYVSEETQYF.